The entry below describes one T cell receptor beta chain. These data originate in a study of blood T cell repertoires in COVID-19. Study-level information: Sites in the United States, Italy and Spain provided acute and convalescent COVID-19 samples. T cells, B-cell-depleted T cells, or PBMCs supplied cDNA or gDNA.

The CDR3 length is 15 residues. V lost 5 bases and J lost 0, with 13 bases in between. In germline, CDR1 is LNHDA, CDR2 SQIVND (reference sequence). Data came from immunoSEQ multiplex PCR; TCRdb stores just in-frame clones and leaves some out. The sample lists more than 50,000 clones, roughly 77% occurring once. The sequencing input was peripheral blood. The sequence came from a man in his 70s with active or convalescent COVID-19. The chain couples TRBV19 to TRBJ1-1; possible D gene TRBD1, 5 bases. CDR3 protein: CASSAPGVMNTEAFF. In DNA, the CDR3 is TGTGCCAGTAGTGCCCCGGGGGTCATGAACACTGAAGCTTTCTTT.